The 11 T cell receptor beta chains given below trace back to one sample, sequenced in a study of OX40 agonist ivuxolimab in advanced cancers. Repertoires were generated with immunoSEQ multiplex PCR, while TCRdb's copy carries only in-frame clones and drops some. This table holds about 100,000 clones, about 86% found once. Material: CD4+ or CD8+ T cells sorted from blood, obtained in a trial of the OX40 agonist ivuxolimab. These TCRs come from an adult with an advanced solid tumor such as melanoma, head and neck, liver or kidney cancer.

The rearrangement joins TRBV7-6 to TRBJ2-3; no reliable D call. This CDR3 is built from 12 residues. Germline values: CDR1 SGHVS, CDR2 FNYEAQ. The germline V and J ends were trimmed by 1 base and 4 bases, with 3 bases remaining between them. In DNA form, the CDR3 reads TGTGCCAGCAGCTTAGTTCCAGATACGCAGTATTTT. Translation gives CASSLVPDTQYF.

J is TRBJ1-2 and V is TRBV5-5; D unresolved. The CDR3 has 15 amino acids. Trimming left V 2 bases short and J 5 bases short, with 16 bases between. Germline CDR1 and CDR2: SGHKS and YYEKEE (reference sequence). CDR3 nucleotides: TGTGCCAGCAGCTTAACTCAAGATGTTGGGTATGGCTACACCTTC. It is translated as CASSLTQDVGYGYTF. Using reference TRBV5-5 and TRBJ1-2 for the parts outside the CDR3, the full variable domain is DAGVTQSPTHLIKTRGQQVTLRCSPISGHKSVSWYQQVLGQGPQFIFQYYEKEERGRGNFPDRFSARQFPNYSSELNVNALLLGDSALYLCASSLTQDVGYGYTFGSGTRLTVV.

The chain recombines TRBV30 with TRBJ1-4, with D maybe TRBD1 (6 bases). Trimming shortened V by 4 bases and J by 9 bases, and 15 bases separated the two germline ends. This CDR3 is built from 13 residues. Germline V gene lookup returns CDR1 GTSNPN and CDR2 SVGIG (reference sequence). In DNA form, the CDR3 reads TGTGCCTGGAAAGGGGGAGGGGCGAAAAAACTGTTTTTT. It codes for CAWKGGGAKKLFF.

The J gene is TRBJ1-5, the V gene TRBV7-2; D is unclear. Trimming took 4 bases from V and 2 from J, leaving 9 bases between them. This CDR3 has 14 amino acids. CDR1 SGHTA and CDR2 FQGNSA come from the germline V gene. CDR3 nucleotide sequence: TGTGCCAGCAGCTCTAATGGGGGCAATCAGCCCCAGCATTTT. Translating gives CASSSNGGNQPQHF.

The chain is built from TRBV19 and TRBJ1-1; 7 positions agree with TRBD1. The CDR3 covers 14 residues. V lost 5 bases, J lost 5 bases, and 8 bases stayed unmatched. Germline loops: CDR1 LNHDA, CDR2 SQIVND (reference sequence). CDR3 protein: CASSHTGVGTEAFF. CDR3 DNA: TGTGCCAGTAGTCATACAGGGGTGGGGACTGAAGCTTTCTTT.

The chain carries TRBV4-2 and TRBJ1-1, with D maybe TRBD1 (5 bases). This CDR3 has 16 residues. CDR1 and CDR2 (germline): LGHNA, YNFKEQ. V was cut by 5 bases and J by 0 bases, with 16 bases left in between. CDR3 bases: TGTGCCAGCAGCTCAGGGAACCCAACTTTGAACACTGAAGCTTTCTTT. It is translated as CASSSGNPTLNTEAFF.

The chain recombines TRBV19 with TRBJ2-5; no clear D. CDR1 LNHDA and CDR2 SQIVND come from the germline V gene (reference sequence). Deletions cut 3 bases from V and 11 bases from J, with 10 bases between. The CDR3 is 11 amino acids. The CDR3 DNA follows: TGTGCCAGTAGTATGGGTCCGTCTCAGTACTTC. Translation gives CASSMGPSQYF.

The rearrangement links TRBV5-1 to TRBJ2-7; D is unresolved. V shed 0 bases and J shed 3 bases, with 10 bases lying between them. Germline loops: CDR1 SGHRS, CDR2 YFSETQ. CDR3 length equals 14 residues. CDR3 protein: CASSLGQAVYEQYF. The CDR3 DNA reads TGCGCCAGCAGCTTGGGTCAGGCGGTCTACGAGCAGTACTTC.

This clone was recorded many times. The chain carries TRBV29-1 and TRBJ2-5; 7 positions agree with TRBD2. The CDR3 sequence is 12 residues long. Germline V CDR1 and CDR2: SQVTM, ANQGSEA. The CDR3 nucleotides read TGCGGATATGCGGGAGTCGGGGAGACCCAGTACTTC. Translation: CGYAGVGETQYF. The full variable domain, completed using reference TRBV29-1 and TRBJ2-5, is SAVISQKPSRDICQRGTSLTIQCQVDSQVTMMFWYRQQPGQSLTLIATANQGSEATYESGFVIDKFPISRPNLTFSTLTVSNMSPEDSSIYLCGYAGVGETQYFGPGTRLLVL.

Only one count was recorded for this clone. The J gene is TRBJ2-2, the V gene TRBV28, with 7 bases aligning to TRBD2. The germline CDR1 and CDR2 sequences are MDHEN and SYDVKM. Trimming removed 4 bases from V and 4 bases from J; junction bases left unmatched: 9. CDR3 length: 16 residues. The CDR3 nucleotides read TGTGCCAGCAGTTGGCGGGCGGGAGTGAGCACCGGGGAGCTGTTTTTT. Translating gives CASSWRAGVSTGELFF.

This sequence joins TRBV7-2 and TRBJ1-5, with 9 bases that match TRBD1. Germline V gives CDR1 SGHTA, CDR2 FQGNSA. The CDR3 is made up of 13 amino acids. Germline trimming cut 5 bases from V and 8 bases from J; bases unmatched to any gene: 4. The CDR3 region is CASSVDRGEPQHF. DNA of the CDR3: TGTGCCAGCAGCGTCGACAGGGGGGAGCCCCAGCATTTT.